Each of the 10 T cell receptor beta chains below was sequenced from the same sample in a study of blood T cell repertoires in COVID-19. Generated by immunoSEQ multiplex PCR, the TCRdb table keeps only in-frame clones and is missing some. This sample has approximately 240,000 clones; 85% occur once, and the top ten carry over 2.5%. Sequencing was performed on peripheral blood. These receptors originate from a middle-aged man who had recovered from COVID-19.

This clone was recorded once. The rearrangement uses TRBV9 and TRBJ2-5; perhaps TRBD2 as D (5 bases). This CDR3 is built from 14 residues. Germline CDR1 is SGDLS and CDR2 is YYNGEE. V was clipped by 0 bases and J by 5 bases, with 11 bases between them. The CDR3 region has the DNA TGTGCCAGCAGCGTAGCTTTGCCGGGGGAGACCCAGTACTTC. Its translation: CASSVALPGETQYF. Looking up the rest from reference TRBV9 and TRBJ2-5 gives the full variable domain: DSGVTQTPKHLITATGQRVTLRCSPRSGDLSVYWYQQSLDQGLQFLIQYYNGEERAKGNILERFSAQQFPDLHSELNLSSLELGDSALYFCASSVALPGETQYFGPGTRLLVL.

V is TRBV19 and J is TRBJ1-5, with D maybe TRBD1 (5 bases). Germline V gives CDR1 LNHDA, CDR2 SQIVND (reference sequence). Trimming removed 4 bases from V and 6 bases from J, with 16 bases in between. CDR3 length: 15 amino acids. CDR3 DNA sequence: TGTGCCAGTAGTACTTTCGAAGGGGCAGGTCAGCCCCAGCATTTT. It encodes CASSTFEGAGQPQHF.

The count of this clone is one. The chain has TRBV7-2 and TRBJ2-1, with D possibly TRBD2 on 6 matching bases. The germline gives CDR1 SGHTA, CDR2 FQGNSA. Trimming left V 1 base short and J 6 bases short, with 13 bases between. The CDR3 has 15 amino acids. CDR3 DNA sequence: TGTGCCAGCAGCTTAGGTTCGGGAGCCCCCAATGAGCAGTTCTTC. Protein: CASSLGSGAPNEQFF.

The rearrangement uses TRBV5-4 and TRBJ2-7; 13 bases are a match to TRBD2. J gave up 1 base and V 2 bases, and 9 bases lay outside the gene matches. CDR1 is SGHNT and CDR2 is YYREEE in the germline V gene (reference sequence). The CDR3 sequence is 18 residues long. DNA of the CDR3: TGTGCCAGCAGCTTTGGACTAGCGGGAGTTAGTAGGTCCTACGAGCAGTACTTC. It translates to CASSFGLAGVSRSYEQYF.

The J gene is TRBJ2-7, the V gene TRBV28; TRBD2 matches at 9 bases. V lost 5 bases, J lost 5 bases, and 10 bases stayed unmatched. CDR1 is MDHEN, CDR2 SYDVKM, per germline. This CDR3 is 15 amino acids long. Here the CDR3 reads CASSPRLAGVHEQYF. The CDR3 nucleotides are TGTGCCAGCAGTCCCAGGTTAGCGGGAGTTCACGAGCAGTACTTC.

The chain uses TRBV11-2 and TRBJ2-5; D unclear. Germline V gene sequence: CDR1 SGHAT, CDR2 FQNNGV. The CDR3 is 14 amino acids. V dropped 3 bases and J dropped 4 bases, with 12 bases sitting between them. CDR3 amino acids: CASSFGLVPETQYF. CDR3 nucleotide sequence: TGTGCCAGCAGCTTCGGTCTGGTCCCAGAGACCCAGTACTTC.

This chain connects TRBV3-1 (or the pseudogene TRBV3-2) to TRBJ1-6, with D uncertain. The CDR3 length is 20 residues. Per the germline V gene, CDR1 is LGHDT and CDR2 is YNNKEL (reference sequence). The V end was cut by 0 bases, the J end by 0 bases, with 18 bases between. CDR3 sequence reads: CASSQDWRTTHSSYNSPLHF. The CDR3 bases are TGTGCCAGCAGCCAAGATTGGAGGACTACTCACAGCTCCTATAATTCACCCCTCCACTTT.

This sequence joins TRBV9 and TRBJ2-7; maybe TRBD1 (6 bases). V lost 0 bases and J lost 0, with 10 bases in between. CDR3 length: 15 amino acids. From germline, CDR1 is SGDLS and CDR2 YYNGEE. CDR3 loop: CASSVGTGSSYEQYF. In DNA, the CDR3 is TGTGCCAGCAGCGTAGGTACAGGGAGCTCCTACGAGCAGTACTTC.

The gene calls are TRBV2 and TRBJ2-7; TRBD2 aligns across 9 bases. Germline V gives CDR1 SNHLY, CDR2 FYNNEI. The CDR3 sequence is 12 residues long. V dropped 5 bases and J dropped 6; count of bases not matched to a gene: 2. CDR3 nucleotides: TGTGCCAGCAGTATGACTAGCGGCGAGCAGTACTTC. It specifies CASSMTSGEQYF.

The rearrangement uses TRBV3-1 (or the pseudogene TRBV3-2) and TRBJ1-1; 7 positions agree with TRBD1. Germline CDR1 reads LGHDT; CDR2 reads YNNKEL (reference sequence). This CDR3 has 14 residues. V shed 6 bases and J 0 bases; nucleotides not matched to a gene: 4. The CDR3 loop reads CASRWGQLNTEAFF. CDR3 nucleotides: TGTGCCAGCAGGTGGGGACAGCTGAACACTGAAGCTTTCTTT.